The 3 T cell receptor beta chains below all came from one sample that was sequenced in a study of response to subunit inactivated influenza vaccine. TCRdb analysed the RT-PCR reads with MiXCR anew, one entry per CDR3 protein. The sample yields about 540,000 distinct CDR3 sequences, roughly 15% seen once. The sample consisted of PBMCs from blood, taken approximately 13 days after vaccination. These receptors were obtained from a man aged 50-60 years who received an inactivated influenza vaccine.

This clonotype occurred a few times. This chain joins TRBV15 and TRBJ1-2; the match to TRBD1 covers 8 bases. Germline CDR1 LNHNV, CDR2 YYDKDF (reference sequence). The CDR3 sequence is 15 residues long. V lost 0 bases, J lost 7 bases, and 7 bases stayed unmatched. For the CDR3, the DNA is TGTGCCACCAGCAGAGATGTGGGGACAGGTGGTGGCTACACCTTC. Protein product: CATSRDVGTGGGYTF.

This chain links TRBV24-1 with TRBJ2-3; D gene uncertain. Between the trimmed V and J ends, which lost 5 bases and 5 bases, there was a span of 4 bases. The CDR3 covers 11 residues. Germline CDR1 is KGHDR and CDR2 is SFDVKD. CDR3 protein: CATSAGDTQYF. In nucleotides, the CDR3 is TGTGCCACCAGTGCTGGAGATACGCAGTATTTT.

This chain connects TRBV7-2 to TRBJ1-2; tentatively, D is TRBD1 (5 bases). The CDR3 spans 15 residues. The germline CDR1 and CDR2 sequences are SGHTA and FQGNSA. Deletions cut 5 bases from V and 0 bases from J, with 13 bases between. CDR3 sequence (DNA): TGTGCCAGCAGCCCAGGGTCCTTTACTAACTATGGCTACACCTTC. Translated: CASSPGSFTNYGYTF.